This TCR beta chain comes out of a study of cytomegalovirus exposure and HLA in healthy donors. This CDR3 region has 16 residues. J was trimmed by 5 bases and V by 0 bases; bases with no gene match: 9. The germline gives CDR1 SGHRS, CDR2 YFSETQ. 60 Vbeta and 13 Jbeta primers were used in PCR. The protocol was immunoSEQ multiplex PCR, while the TCRdb copy is restricted to in-frame clones and leaves out a portion. The sample carries about 78,000 clones, roughly 63% recorded once. The receptor was isolated from a man younger than 45 in good health and CMV-seropositive. The chain employs TRBV5-1 and TRBJ1-2; 8 nucleotides match TRBD1. The specimen was PBMCs. As DNA, the CDR3 is TGCGCCAGCAGCTTGGAGGGGGACAGGACCTATTATGGCTACACCTTC. Translation gives CASSLEGDRTYYGYTF.